Each of the 29 T cell receptor beta chains below was sequenced from the same sample in a study of T-cell memory formation after mild COVID-19. A single record per CDR3 protein comes from TCRdb applying MiXCR to the 5' RACE reads. The sample consists of hundreds of thousands of distinct CDR3 sequences, roughly 22% of them appearing once. Material for sequencing was PBMCs or a T cell subset sorted from them (not recorded which). These receptors came from an adult woman who had mild COVID-19 (a few samples of this study predate the infection). Cell type and time point are not known.

The chain uses TRBV6-6 and TRBJ1-1; TRBD1 might be the D (5 bases). Deletions cut 2 bases from V and 1 base from J, with 11 bases between. The CDR3 length is 15 residues. Germline V lookup: CDR1 MNHNY, CDR2 SVGAGI (reference sequence). The CDR3 region has the DNA TGTGCCAGCAGTTACGGGGCCTGGCAGAACACTGAAGCTTTCTTT. This sequence encodes CASSYGAWQNTEAFF.

This chain joins TRBV7-6 and TRBJ2-2; 10 positions match TRBD2. J lost 10 bases, V lost 3 bases, and 11 bases had no gene match. In germline, CDR1 is SGHVS, CDR2 FNYEAQ. The CDR3 is 16 residues long. CDR3 residues: CASSFPPSGSSVELFF. CDR3 bases: TGTGCCAGCAGCTTTCCACCTAGCGGGAGTTCGGTGGAGCTGTTTTTT.

The chain uses TRBV24-1 and TRBJ2-1, with 12 nucleotides matching TRBD1. The J segment lost 10 bases and the V segment lost 8 bases, leaving 14 bases of the junction unmatched. Germline V gene sequence: CDR1 KGHDR, CDR2 SFDVKD. This CDR3 comprises 16 residues. This CDR3 reads CATIGTPGQGAREQFF. CDR3 coding DNA: TGTGCCACCATCGGGACTCCGGGACAGGGGGCGAGGGAGCAGTTCTTC.

This chain uses TRBV9 with TRBJ1-6; D is undetermined. CDR3 length: 15 residues. The V end was cut by 5 bases, the J end by 5 bases, with 14 bases between. Germline CDR1 SGDLS, CDR2 YYNGEE. CDR3 loop: CASSARAGDNSPLHF. In nucleotides, the CDR3 is TGTGCCAGCAGTGCCCGGGCCGGGGATAATTCACCCCTCCACTTT.

The V and J genes are TRBV29-1 and TRBJ1-2; unclear D gene. This CDR3 contains 15 residues. Germline CDR1 is SQVTM and CDR2 is ANQGSEA. V gave up 0 bases and J gave up 6 bases, with 17 bases separating them. The DNA for the CDR3 is TGCAGCGTTGAAGATTTGTGGGAGCCCCGAGATGGCTACACCTTC. It specifies CSVEDLWEPRDGYTF.

V gene TRBV2 combines with J gene TRBJ2-7; maybe TRBD1 (6 bases). Deletions cut 9 bases from V and 3 bases from J, with 12 bases between. There are 12 residues in the CDR3. From germline, CDR1 is SNHLY and CDR2 FYNNEI. The CDR3 DNA reads as TGTGCCAGTGACAGGTTTGGCTACGAGCAGTACTTC. It codes for CASDRFGYEQYF.

This chain uses TRBV5-5 with TRBJ1-1; D is ambiguous. V lost 4 bases, J lost 3 bases, and 13 bases lay in between. Germline-derived CDR1 and CDR2 are SGHKS and YYEKEE (reference sequence). The CDR3 is 14 amino acids. CDR3 DNA: TGTGCCAGCAGCCGAGGCGGTGTGGACACTGAAGCTTTCTTT. Translating it yields CASSRGGVDTEAFF.

J is TRBJ2-3 and V is TRBV6-6; D is uncertain. Germline CDR1 is MNHNY and CDR2 is SVGAGI (reference sequence). V lost 7 bases, J lost 5 bases, and 7 bases lay in between. The CDR3 totals 11 residues. The CDR3 DNA is TGTGCCAGCACCACGGGAGATACGCAGTATTTT. Translating it yields CASTTGDTQYF.

V usage is TRBV24-1 and J usage is TRBJ2-7, with a tentative D call TRBD1 (5 bases). Germline V gene sequence: CDR1 KGHDR, CDR2 SFDVKD. The CDR3 length is 13 residues. Trimming removed 4 bases from V and 4 bases from J, with 10 bases in between. CDR3 nucleotides: TGTGCCACCAGTGAAGCAGGGTCTTACGAGCAGTACTTC. This sequence encodes CATSEAGSYEQYF.

The V and J genes are TRBV29-1 and TRBJ2-2; TRBD2 is a possible D gene (6 bases). The CDR3 extends over 13 amino acids. The V gene lost 6 bases and the J gene lost 0 bases, with 8 bases spanning the gap. Germline CDR1 reads SQVTM; CDR2 reads ANQGSEA. CDR3 in DNA: TGCAGCGTGGCGGGGACGAACACCGGGGAGCTGTTTTTT. Translation: CSVAGTNTGELFF.

The chain carries TRBV12-3 or TRBV12-4 and TRBJ2-7, with D hard to call. The CDR3 covers 13 residues. Trimming took off 6 bases at V and 3 bases at J, with 12 bases between the two ends. The CDR3 loop reads CASSPVGYYEQYF. The CDR3, as DNA: TGTGCCAGCAGCCCCGTGGGGTACTACGAGCAGTACTTC.

About this clonotype itself: The junction differs from germline at one of its ends, possibly a read error. This chain connects TRBV7-8 to TRBJ1-5; maybe TRBD1 (5 bases). This CDR3 is built from 18 residues. In germline, CDR1 is SGHVS, CDR2 FQNEAQ. In DNA, the CDR3 is TGTGCCAGCAGCTTAGGGTGGGGCCCCACGAGTAGCTATCAGCCCCAGCATTTT. It codes for CASSLGWGPTSSYQPQHF.

A few counts support this clonotype. The chain is built from TRBV4-1 and TRBJ2-3, with D perhaps TRBD2 (5 bases). Germline CDR1 and CDR2: MGHRA and YSYEKL. The CDR3 length is 16 residues. The ends were cut back, 0 bases at V and 0 bases at J, with 10 bases in the middle. CDR3 sequence: CASSQDEGWSTDTQYF. The CDR3 coding sequence is TGCGCCAGCAGCCAAGATGAGGGTTGGAGCACAGATACGCAGTATTTT.

This clonotype was observed a few times. The chain uses TRBV14 and TRBJ1-5; D perhaps matches TRBD1 (5 bases). This CDR3 is 19 amino acids long. Germline V gene data show CDR1 as SGHDN and CDR2 as FVKESK. Between the trimmed V and J ends, which lost 4 bases and 0 bases, there was a span of 22 bases. The chain's CDR3 is CASSLKGGRDYYSNQPQHF. The CDR3 nucleotides read TGTGCCAGCAGCCTAAAGGGAGGCAGGGACTATTATAGCAATCAGCCCCAGCATTTT.

This clonotype was seen only a few times. This chain connects TRBV27 to TRBJ2-2; D possibly corresponds to TRBD1 (5 bases). Between the trimmed V and J ends, which lost 6 bases and 1 base, there was a span of 9 bases. The CDR3 is 14 amino acids. The germline V gene has CDR1 MNHEY and CDR2 SMNVEV (reference sequence). CDR3 sequence: CASRLDRNTGELFF. Written as DNA, the CDR3 is TGTGCCAGCAGACTTGACAGGAACACCGGGGAGCTGTTTTTT.

The chain employs TRBV5-1 and TRBJ2-1; weak D call: TRBD1 (6 bases). Looked up from germline, CDR1 is SGHRS and CDR2 is YFSETQ. V was pared by 2 bases and J by 8 bases, with 17 bases between. The CDR3 spans 15 residues. Written as DNA, the CDR3 is TGCGCCAGCAGCTTACTGGACAGTTCTACCTATGAGCAGTTCTTC. The encoded protein is CASSLLDSSTYEQFF. Complete variable domain (other parts from reference TRBV5-1 and TRBJ2-1): KAGVTQTPRYLIKTRGQQVTLSCSPISGHRSVSWYQQTPGQGLQFLFEYFSETQRNKGNFPGRFSGRQFSNSRSEMNVSTLELGDSALYLCASSLLDSSTYEQFFGPGTRLTVL.

This clonotype was observed a handful of times. This chain joins TRBV6-6 and TRBJ2-7, with 9 bases fitting TRBD1. Trimming removed 4 bases from V and 6 bases from J; junction bases left unmatched: 7. Per the germline V gene, CDR1 is MNHNY and CDR2 is SVGAGI (reference sequence). The CDR3 sequence is 14 residues long. CDR3 in DNA: TGTGCCAGCAGTTCCTCGGGACAGGGTTCCGAGCAGTACTTC. Translation gives CASSSSGQGSEQYF.

The V and J genes are TRBV4-2 and TRBJ1-1; D is unresolved. From germline, CDR1 is LGHNA and CDR2 YNFKEQ. Trimming pared 0 bases from V and 5 bases from J, leaving 10 bases between. The CDR3 has 14 amino acids. The CDR3 nucleotides read TGTGCCAGCAGCCAAGATCGAAGTGTGACTGAAGCTTTCTTT. This encodes CASSQDRSVTEAFF.

V gene TRBV24-1 combines with J gene TRBJ2-7; D is possibly TRBD1 or TRBD2 (6 bases each). Trimming cost V 5 bases and J 5 bases, with 9 bases left between them. This CDR3 has 12 residues. Germline V gives CDR1 KGHDR, CDR2 SFDVKD. The CDR3 sequence: CATSVGGHEQYF. In DNA form, the CDR3 reads TGTGCCACCAGTGTGGGGGGCCACGAGCAGTACTTC.

This chain links TRBV7-6 with TRBJ1-3; D unresolved. Germline CDR1 is SGHVS and CDR2 is FNYEAQ. V was clipped by 2 bases and J by 2 bases, with 10 bases between them. This CDR3 is built from 15 residues. Written as DNA, the CDR3 is TGTGCCAGCAGCTTAACCACCCCACCTGGAAACACCATATATTTT. Its protein product is CASSLTTPPGNTIYF.

The gene calls are TRBV5-1 and TRBJ2-7; 8 positions agree with TRBD2. The V and J ends lost 0 bases and 3 bases, in that order; junction bases with no gene match: 5. CDR1 is SGHRS and CDR2 is YFSETQ in the germline V gene. The CDR3 is 15 amino acids. CDR3 DNA sequence: TGCGCCAGCAGCTTGGAGGGCGGGAGGCGCTACGAGCAGTACTTC. This sequence encodes CASSLEGGRRYEQYF.

The CDR3 bases are TGTGCCAGCAGTTACTCGCTCGGGGGACCGGGATTCTACGAGCAGTACTTC. This codes for CASSYSLGGPGFYEQYF. This chain connects TRBV6-2 or TRBV6-3 to TRBJ2-7; D might be TRBD2 (6 bases). V dropped 0 bases and J dropped 3 bases, with 18 bases sitting between them. This CDR3 region has 17 residues. Germline V gives CDR1 MNHEY, CDR2 SVGEGT.

The table lists this clonotype with many counts. This chain connects TRBV11-2 to TRBJ2-3, with 13 bases identical to TRBD2. The V gene end was trimmed by 6 bases and the J gene end by 6 bases; junction bases not matched to a gene: 9. Germline V CDR1 and CDR2: SGHAT, FQNNGV. CDR3 length equals 16 residues. DNA of the CDR3: TGTGCCAGCAGACCACTAGCGGGGGGGCGATTGGATACGCAGTATTTT. This codes for CASRPLAGGRLDTQYF.

The chain carries TRBV10-3 and TRBJ2-2; 7 nucleotides line up with TRBD1. The CDR3 covers 18 residues. Trimming removed 2 bases from V and 3 bases from J; junction bases left unmatched: 12. The germline CDR1 and CDR2 sequences are ENHRY and SYGVKD. CDR3 nucleotides: TGTGCCATCAGTGAGACATTTCCGGGACAGACGTACACCGGGGAGCTGTTTTTT. As protein: CAISETFPGQTYTGELFF.

This clonotype turned up a few times. The chain links TRBV7-9 to TRBJ1-2; D is possibly TRBD1 (5 bases). The CDR3 is made up of 14 amino acids. Germline V gene lookup returns CDR1 SEHNR and CDR2 FQNEAQ (reference sequence). V lost 7 bases and J lost 1, with 13 bases in between. CDR3 sequence (DNA): TGTGCCAGCACCCCAAGGGGTATTAACTATGGCTACACCTTC. Translated: CASTPRGINYGYTF.

This chain joins TRBV4-1 and TRBJ1-2; a weak D match, TRBD1 (5 bases). Between the trimmed V and J ends, which lost 3 bases and 5 bases, there was a span of 22 bases. Germline V gene data show CDR1 as MGHRA and CDR2 as YSYEKL. The CDR3 runs to 17 residues. The CDR3 region is CASSHPLPSGTGYGYTF. Here the CDR3 DNA reads TGCGCCAGCAGCCACCCCCTCCCCTCAGGGACGGGGTATGGCTACACCTTC.

This clonotype was observed a handful of times. The chain uses TRBV7-2 and TRBJ2-1; 12 bases align to TRBD2. CDR1 and CDR2 (germline): SGHTA, FQGNSA. The CDR3 length is 15 residues. J gave up 7 bases and V 3 bases, and 4 bases lay outside the gene matches. Here the CDR3 reads CASSFRTSGENEQFF. CDR3 coding DNA: TGTGCCAGCAGCTTTCGGACTAGCGGGGAGAATGAGCAGTTCTTC.

The chain has TRBV20-1 and TRBJ2-1; the match to TRBD2 covers 7 bases. CDR1 is DFQATT and CDR2 is SNEGSKA in the germline V gene (reference sequence). V gave up 4 bases and J gave up 10 bases; unmatched junction bases: 4. This CDR3 region has 11 residues. In nucleotides, the CDR3 is TGCAGTGCTACGACTAGCAGAGAGCAGTTCTTC. Protein sequence: CSATTSREQFF.

This chain connects TRBV12-3 or TRBV12-4 to TRBJ2-7; 8 nucleotides align to TRBD1. With V trimmed by 5 bases and J by 0 bases, 6 bases remained unmatched. The CDR3 is made up of 15 amino acids. The CDR3 loop reads CASSEHRGNSYEQYF. CDR3 bases: TGTGCCAGCAGTGAGCACAGGGGGAACTCCTACGAGCAGTACTTC.